The T cell receptor (beta chain) described here comes from a study of CD8+ T cells in alopecia areata. At the level of the study: Twice daily, treated patients received 5 to 10 mg of oral tofacitinib. Patients in the study were on tofacitinib for 6 to 18 months, then off it for 6 months. Study results and caveats: Both scalp clonality and the expanded CD8+ clones among the top 100 showed a significant decrease with tofacitinib.

Treatment: oral pan-JAK inhibitor, 5-10 mg twice daily. Peripheral blood and lesional scalp punch biopsies were taken from alopecia areata patients. As for this clone: Its antigen remains unknown. Other DNA sequences within the sample encode an identical CDR3.

Sequencing templates came from extracted RNA that was reverse transcribed into cDNA. Only in-frame clones appear in the TCRdb table, and some are missing; sequencing was by immunoSEQ multiplex PCR. Of 150,000 to 200,000 clones in the sample, around three fifths were seen once. The V end lost 6 bases, the J end lost 0 bases, and 3 bases lay between the germline ends. Germline V CDR1 and CDR2: LNHDA, SQIVND (reference sequence). The CDR3 spans 12 residues. The chain carries TRBV19 and TRBJ1-5; D not resolved. Sequencing was performed on CD4+ T cells sorted from blood, taken at week 24, from a patient treated with tofacitinib. The receptor was derived from a human donor with alopecia areata. CDR3 sequence reads: CASRDSNQPQHF. The DNA of the CDR3 is TGTGCCAGTAGAGATAGCAATCAGCCCCAGCATTTT.